The sequence of this T cell receptor beta chain was determined in a study of vaccination and CD4 T cells after COVID-19. On the study more broadly: Spike peptides, overlapping and drawn from SARS-CoV-2, HCoV-NL63, HCoV-OC43 and HCoV-229E, were used to stimulate cells.

Indicated treatment: approximately 10-day PBMC culture with coronavirus spike peptide pools or control peptides (ViraFEST assay). In the case of this clonotype: No antigen is known for it.

Cultured CD4+ T-cell DNA underwent Oncomine TCR Beta short-read sequencing. TCRdb re-called the PCR reads with MiXCR, one entry per CDR3 protein. The sample lists 12,000 or so distinct CDR3 sequences, approximately 52% occurring once. Germline CDR1 KGHDR, CDR2 SFDVKD. V gave up 2 bases and J gave up 3 bases, with 5 bases separating them. CDR3 length: 13 amino acids. Sequencing used CD4+ T cells from blood, cultured in vitro. The source of this sequence is a human donor who had recovered from COVID-19. The chain joins TRBV24-1 to TRBJ2-3; a possible D gene is TRBD2 (5 bases). CDR3 nucleotide sequence: TGTGCCACCAGTGATTCGGGGACAGATACGCAGTATTTT. It codes for CATSDSGTDTQYF.